These 31 T cell receptor beta chains were sequenced from one sample in a study of blood T cell repertoires in COVID-19. This table comes from immunoSEQ multiplex PCR, and its TCRdb copy is limited to in-frame clones, with some not included. The repertoire holds 100,000 to 150,000 clones, with approximately 88% as singletons. The source material was peripheral blood. These receptors all come from a man over 45 with acute or convalescent COVID-19.

This chain connects TRBV7-6 to TRBJ2-3, with a weak D call TRBD1 (6 bases). CDR3 length: 15 amino acids. V lost 2 bases and J 5 bases, leaving 14 bases between the germline ends. CDR1 and CDR2 (germline): SGHVS, FNYEAQ. CDR3 DNA sequence: TGTGCCAGCAGCTTAACTGTCAGGGGTGGAGATACGCAGTATTTT. Its translation is CASSLTVRGGDTQYF.

This clone turned up a few times. The chain carries TRBV2 and TRBJ2-7; 8 bases line up with TRBD1. V trimming: 8 bases; J trimming: 3 bases; junction bases outside the gene matches: 15. CDR1 SNHLY and CDR2 FYNNEI come from the germline V gene. The CDR3 length is 16 residues. The CDR3 reads CASDPRQGTGVYEQYF. CDR3 sequence (DNA): TGTGCCAGCGACCCCCGACAGGGGACAGGCGTCTACGAGCAGTACTTC.

V usage is TRBV27 and J usage is TRBJ2-3, with 9 bases lining up with TRBD2. The CDR3 is made up of 15 amino acids. The germline CDR1 and CDR2 sequences are MNHEY and SMNVEV (reference sequence). With 1 base clipped from V and 3 bases from J, the junction kept 2 bases outside the gene matches. CDR3 nucleotides: TGTGCCAGCAGTTTATGGCTAGCGGGAACAGATACGCAGTATTTT. This translates into CASSLWLAGTDTQYF.

The chain recombines TRBV3-1 (or the pseudogene TRBV3-2) with TRBJ1-3; possibly TRBD1 for D (5 bases). Germline values: CDR1 LGHDT, CDR2 YNNKEL (reference sequence). The CDR3 totals 15 residues. The V gene lost 1 base and the J gene lost 2 bases, with 9 bases spanning the gap. CDR3 region: CASSQAPGTGNTIYF. The DNA of the CDR3 is TGTGCCAGCAGCCAAGCTCCAGGGACTGGAAACACCATATATTTT.

This clone has just a few counts. The CDR3 sequence is CASSPGTSGRVSYEQYF. The CDR3, as DNA: TGCGCCAGCAGCCCCGGGACTAGCGGGAGAGTATCCTACGAGCAGTACTTC. J is TRBJ2-7 and V is TRBV5-1; 14 bases are shared with TRBD2. The CDR3 extends over 17 amino acids. CDR1 SGHRS and CDR2 YFSETQ come from the germline V gene. V shed 4 bases, J shed 1 base, and the junction held 7 bases outside the gene matches.

As regards this clone: The junction differs from germline at one of its ends, possibly a read error. The V call is TRBV6-5, the J call TRBJ2-7; no firm D call. Germline CDR1 MNHEY, CDR2 SVGAGI. This CDR3 contains 12 residues. For the CDR3, the DNA is TGTGCCAGCAGCCGATCTCCCTACGAACAGTACTTC. This gives the protein CASSRSPYEQYF.

This chain connects TRBV18 to TRBJ1-4, with 7 bases identical to TRBD1. The CDR3 runs to 15 residues. Unmatched junction bases numbered 9, after V lost 8 bases and J lost 3 bases. CDR1 and CDR2 from the germline V gene are KGHSH and LQKENI. Here the CDR3 DNA reads TGTGCCAGCGCGACAGGGACTGGGGCTAATGAAAAACTGTTTTTT. Its translation is CASATGTGANEKLFF.

The genes are TRBV19 and TRBJ1-2, with TRBD1 as a possible D gene (5 bases). CDR3 length: 15 residues. Germline V lookup: CDR1 LNHDA, CDR2 SQIVND (reference sequence). V lost 4 bases and J 3 bases, leaving 15 bases between the germline ends. CDR3 nucleotide sequence: TGTGCCAGTAGTACTCCCCGGGGGGAGGACTATGGCTACACCTTC. This codes for CASSTPRGEDYGYTF.

This sequence joins TRBV12-3 or TRBV12-4 and TRBJ1-2; D gene ambiguous. The CDR3 contains 12 residues. Trimming left V 5 bases short and J 5 bases short, with 9 bases between. CDR3 coding DNA: TGTGCCAGCAGTCAGACTGCTTATGGCTACACCTTC. It is translated as CASSQTAYGYTF.

The chain has TRBV6-5 and TRBJ1-6, with unresolved D. V was cut by 2 bases and J by 8 bases, with 10 bases left in between. Germline V gene data show CDR1 as MNHEY and CDR2 as SVGAGI. This CDR3 spans 14 amino acids. Here the CDR3 reads CASSYSQVDSPLHF. The DNA of the CDR3 is TGTGCCAGCAGTTACAGTCAGGTTGATTCACCCCTCCACTTT.

V gene TRBV10-2 combines with J gene TRBJ2-3, with 9 bases identical to TRBD2. This CDR3 spans 17 amino acids. Germline-derived CDR1 and CDR2 are WSHSY and SAAADI. V was pared by 0 bases and J by 2 bases, with 6 bases of the junction left unmatched. The CDR3 loop reads CASSESLLAGPTDTQYF. The DNA for the CDR3 is TGCGCCAGCAGTGAGTCCCTCCTAGCGGGACCCACAGATACGCAGTATTTT.

V and J are TRBV10-3 and TRBJ1-6, with D perhaps TRBD1 (5 bases). This CDR3 is 14 amino acids long. V lost 2 bases and J 10 bases, leaving 12 bases between the germline ends. Germline V gives CDR1 ENHRY, CDR2 SYGVKD. CDR3 coding DNA: TGTGCCATCAGTGAGATTACAGGAGGGTCACCCCTCCACTTT. Encoded protein: CAISEITGGSPLHF.

The chain carries TRBV7-2 and TRBJ2-5; TRBD1 aligns across 8 bases. CDR3 length equals 15 residues. The germline gives CDR1 SGHTA, CDR2 FQGNSA. The junction had 8 bases not matched to a gene; V was cut back by 2 bases and J by 6 bases. CDR3 nucleotide sequence: TGTGCCAGCAGCTTATCGACAGGGGCGGCGAAGACCCAGTACTTC. Its translation is CASSLSTGAAKTQYF.

The J gene is TRBJ2-1, the V gene TRBV19, with TRBD2 matching over 15 bases. The V segment lost 8 bases and the J segment 8 bases; nucleotides outside the gene matches: 7. The CDR3 is 15 amino acids. Germline V gene data show CDR1 as LNHDA and CDR2 as SQIVND (reference sequence). The CDR3 DNA reads TGTGCCAGTTCCGTAGGACTAGCGGGAGGGGATGAGCAGTTCTTC. Amino acid sequence: CASSVGLAGGDEQFF.

The chain employs TRBV15 and TRBJ1-3, with 8 bases aligning to TRBD1. The CDR3 contains 18 residues. Trimming took 3 bases from V and 4 from J; bases not matched to a gene: 14. The germline gives CDR1 LNHNV, CDR2 YYDKDF (reference sequence). Written as DNA, the CDR3 is TGTGCCACCAGCAGGCGGGCGACAGGGGTTAAATCGGGAAACACCATATATTTT. Protein product: CATSRRATGVKSGNTIYF.

This clone was counted once. The rearrangement links TRBV15 to TRBJ2-3, with D perhaps TRBD2 (5 bases). This CDR3 comprises 17 residues. The germline gives CDR1 LNHNV, CDR2 YYDKDF (reference sequence). V lost 3 bases to trimming and J lost 4 bases, with 20 bases between them. In nucleotides, the CDR3 is TGTGCCACCAGCAGGCCGCAACTAGTCTATATCCCAGATACGCAGTATTTT. Residues: CATSRPQLVYIPDTQYF. Supplemented by reference TRBV15 and TRBJ2-3, the full variable domain reads DAMVIQNPRYQVTQFGKPVTLSCSQTLNHNVMYWYQQKSSQAPKLLFHYYDKDFNNEADTPDNFQSRRPNTSFCFLDIRSPGLGDTAMYLCATSRPQLVYIPDTQYFGPGTRLTVL.

The CDR3 spells CASSEGGPGSGGYEQYF. In nucleotides, the CDR3 is TGTGCCAGCAGTGAAGGGGGCCCGGGTAGCGGGGGCTACGAGCAGTACTTC. The rearrangement uses TRBV27 and TRBJ2-7; TRBD2 aligns across 9 bases. The CDR3 has 17 amino acids. Per germline, CDR1 MNHEY and CDR2 SMNVEV (reference sequence). J gave up 3 bases and V 5 bases, and 14 bases lay outside the gene matches.

A single count supports this clone. The V call is TRBV11-3, the J call TRBJ1-6; possible D gene TRBD1, 5 bases. CDR1 is SGHNT and CDR2 is YENEEA in the germline V gene. The CDR3 is 15 amino acids. Between the trimmed V and J ends, which lost 5 bases and 0 bases, there was a span of 8 bases. Here the CDR3 DNA reads TGTGCCAGCAGCCGAGACAGCTCCTATAATTCACCCCTCCACTTT. It yields the protein CASSRDSSYNSPLHF.

The CDR3 region has the DNA TGTGCCAGTAGTATATTTTTAGGAGCATTTAATTCACCCCTCCACTTT. Its protein product is CASSIFLGAFNSPLHF. The chain employs TRBV19 and TRBJ1-6, with D hard to call. CDR1 and CDR2 from the germline V gene are LNHDA and SQIVND (reference sequence). The CDR3 has 16 residues. V was pared by 2 bases and J by 6 bases, with 14 bases between. Variable domain in full (rest from reference TRBV19 and TRBJ1-6): DGGITQSPKYLFRKEGQNVTLSCEQNLNHDAMYWYRQDPGQGLRLIYYSQIVNDFQKGDIAEGYSVSREKKESFPLTVTSAQKNPTAFYLCASSIFLGAFNSPLHFGNGTRLTVT.

The gene calls are TRBV25-1 and TRBJ2-7; tentatively, D is TRBD2 (6 bases). V lost 8 bases and J lost 2, with 19 bases in between. CDR3 length: 15 residues. The germline gives CDR1 MGHDK, CDR2 SYGVNS. In nucleotides, the CDR3 is TGTGCCAGCTCCAAAAGGAGGGTTGGCACCTACGAGCAGTACTTC. Its protein is CASSKRRVGTYEQYF.

The CDR3: CASSWTGEGYGYTF. The CDR3 nucleotides read TGTGCCAGCAGCTGGACAGGGGAAGGCTATGGCTACACCTTC. The chain uses TRBV5-6 and TRBJ1-2; TRBD1 matches 9 bases. CDR1 is SGHDT, CDR2 YYEEEE, per germline. There are 14 residues in the CDR3. V lost 3 bases, J lost 4 bases, and 4 bases stayed unmatched. The variable domain in full, with the rest retrieved from reference TRBV5-6 and TRBJ1-2, is DAGVTQSPTHLIKTRGQQVTLRCSPKSGHDTVSWYQQALGQGPQFIFQYYEEEERQRGNFPDRFSGHQFPNYSSELNVNALLLGDSALYLCASSWTGEGYGYTFGSGTRLTVV.

The chain is built from TRBV6-5 and TRBJ2-5; D is perhaps TRBD2 (6 bases). From germline, CDR1 is MNHEY and CDR2 SVGAGI. V lost 5 bases, J lost 3 bases, and 10 bases lay in between. The CDR3 is made up of 13 amino acids. CDR3 sequence (DNA): TGTGCCAGCAGTAGGGACTGGGAAGAGACCCAGTACTTC. Its translation is CASSRDWEETQYF.

The chain recombines TRBV5-5 with TRBJ2-7, with TRBD1 as a possible D gene (5 bases). The germline V gene has CDR1 SGHKS and CDR2 YYEKEE (reference sequence). The V end lost 0 bases, the J end lost 2 bases, and 12 bases lay between the germline ends. There are 15 residues in the CDR3. In DNA, the CDR3 is TGTGCCAGCAGCTTGGGGGCAGGGAAGGCCTACGAGCAGTACTTC. Translation gives CASSLGAGKAYEQYF.

The rearrangement uses TRBV7-5 and TRBJ1-1; TRBD1, the D gene given by the table, was not confirmed from the DNA. TRBV7-5 has pseudogene status. The CDR3 is made up of 17 amino acids. CDR3 sequence reads: CVRSFSPSGTGNTEAFF. As DNA, the CDR3 is TGTGTCAGAAGCTTTAGTCCCTCCGGGACAGGGAACACTGAAGCTTTCTTT.

The V gene is TRBV6-5, the J gene TRBJ2-7; TRBD1 matches 7 bases. Germline V gene data show CDR1 as MNHEY and CDR2 as SVGAGI. This CDR3 has 14 residues. V trimming: 3 bases; J trimming: 3 bases; junction bases outside the gene matches: 5. The CDR3 nucleotides read TGTGCCAGCAGTTATGGGCAGGGGGTCTACGAGCAGTACTTC. It codes for CASSYGQGVYEQYF.

This clone was seen just once. CDR3 nucleotides: TGTGCCAGCAGCTCTAGTTCCAATGAGCAGTTCTTC. It encodes CASSSSSNEQFF. The J gene is TRBJ2-1, the V gene TRBV7-7, with D unclear. Looked up from germline, CDR1 is SSHAT and CDR2 is FNYEAQ (reference sequence). Trimming stripped 4 bases from V and 6 bases from J, with 7 bases between. This CDR3 comprises 12 residues.

This clone was seen more than once but under ten times. The chain has TRBV19 and TRBJ1-6, with 8 positions matching TRBD1. The CDR3 covers 14 residues. Germline V gene lookup returns CDR1 LNHDA and CDR2 SQIVND (reference sequence). J gave up 9 bases and V 5 bases, and 6 bases lay outside the gene matches. The CDR3 bases are TGTGCCAGTAGTCCCCGGGACAGGTTTTCACCCCTCCACTTT. The encoded protein is CASSPRDRFSPLHF.

The rearrangement uses TRBV30 and TRBJ1-1; TRBD1 is a possible D gene (5 bases). V was pared by 3 bases and J by 8 bases, with 13 bases between. CDR3 length: 12 residues. Germline loops: CDR1 GTSNPN, CDR2 SVGIG (reference sequence). In DNA form, the CDR3 reads TGTGCCTGGAGCCAGGGTCCCTCAGAAGCTTTCTTT. Its protein is CAWSQGPSEAFF.

This clone was detected only once. The J gene is TRBJ1-5, the V gene TRBV24-1; the match to TRBD1 covers 8 bases. The CDR3 spans 16 residues. The germline CDR1 and CDR2 sequences are KGHDR and SFDVKD. With 6 bases clipped from V and 3 bases from J, the junction kept 9 bases outside the gene matches. Here the CDR3 DNA reads TGTGCCACCAGTCCCGGGACAGGCCGTAACAATCAGCCCCAGCATTTT. As protein: CATSPGTGRNNQPQHF.

The J gene is TRBJ1-5, the V gene TRBV14; 8 bases fit TRBD1. This CDR3 is 16 amino acids long. Germline V gene data show CDR1 as SGHDN and CDR2 as FVKESK. The V and J ends lost 1 base and 1 base, in that order; junction bases with no gene match: 3. CDR3 amino acids: CASSQVDRESNQPQHF. DNA for the CDR3: TGTGCCAGCAGCCAAGTGGACAGGGAGAGCAATCAGCCCCAGCATTTT.

The chain has TRBV29-1 and TRBJ2-7; TRBD1 aligns across 10 bases. CDR1 and CDR2 (germline): SQVTM, ANQGSEA. The CDR3 has 12 residues. V gave up 4 bases and J gave up 5 bases; unmatched junction bases: 2. The CDR3 DNA is TGCAGCGTTGGACAGGGGGCAAACGAGCAGTACTTC. Residues: CSVGQGANEQYF.